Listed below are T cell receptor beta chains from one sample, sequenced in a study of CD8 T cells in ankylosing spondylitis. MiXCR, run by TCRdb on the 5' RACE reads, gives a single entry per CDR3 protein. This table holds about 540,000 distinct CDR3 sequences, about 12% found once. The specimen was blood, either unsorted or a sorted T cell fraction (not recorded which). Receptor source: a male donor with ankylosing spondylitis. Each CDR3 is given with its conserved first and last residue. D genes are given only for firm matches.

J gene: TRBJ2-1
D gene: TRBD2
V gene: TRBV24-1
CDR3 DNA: TGTGCCACCAGCGACTTGGGGGGGAGGGAGAACAATGAGCAGTTCTTC
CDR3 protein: CATSDLGGRENNEQFF

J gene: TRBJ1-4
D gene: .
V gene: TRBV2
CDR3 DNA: TGTGCCAGCGTAAGGGGGGCTGCTAATGAAAAACTGTTTTTT
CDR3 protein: CASVRGAANEKLFF

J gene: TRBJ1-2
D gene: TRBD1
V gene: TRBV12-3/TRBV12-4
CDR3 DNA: TGTGCCAGCAAACTTATGACAGGGAAGGGCTACACCTTC
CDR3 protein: CASKLMTGKGYTF

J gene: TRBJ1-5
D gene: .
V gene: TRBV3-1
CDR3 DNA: TGTGCCAGCAGCACATTGAGAAATCAGCCCCAGCATTTT
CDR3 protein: CASSTLRNQPQHF

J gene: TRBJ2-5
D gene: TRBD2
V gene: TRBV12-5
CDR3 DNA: TGTGCTAGTGGTTTCATAGCGGGAGGGTATGAGACCCAGTACTTC
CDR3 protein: CASGFIAGGYETQYF

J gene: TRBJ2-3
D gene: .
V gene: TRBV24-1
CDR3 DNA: TGTGCCACCAGCCTAACCCTAGGCGGGAGCACAGATACGCAGTATTTT
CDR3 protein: CATSLTLGGSTDTQYF

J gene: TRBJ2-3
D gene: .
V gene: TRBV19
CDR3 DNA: TGTGCCAGTGCCCCGGGGGCCACAGATACGCAGTATTTT
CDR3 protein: CASAPGATDTQYF

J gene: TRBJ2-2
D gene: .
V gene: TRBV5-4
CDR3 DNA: TGTGCCAGCAGCTCCAAAATTGGGGCAGCGAACACCGGGGAGCTGTTTTTT
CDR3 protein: CASSSKIGAANTGELFF

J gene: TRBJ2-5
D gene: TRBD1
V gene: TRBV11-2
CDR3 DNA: TGTGCCAGCAGCCCGGAACCACAGGGGACGGAGACCCAGTACTTC
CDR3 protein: CASSPEPQGTETQYF

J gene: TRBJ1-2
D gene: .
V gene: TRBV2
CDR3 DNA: TGTGGAGCGGGGGAAGGGGAGGGACGTGGCTACACCTTC
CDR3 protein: CGAGEGEGRGYTF